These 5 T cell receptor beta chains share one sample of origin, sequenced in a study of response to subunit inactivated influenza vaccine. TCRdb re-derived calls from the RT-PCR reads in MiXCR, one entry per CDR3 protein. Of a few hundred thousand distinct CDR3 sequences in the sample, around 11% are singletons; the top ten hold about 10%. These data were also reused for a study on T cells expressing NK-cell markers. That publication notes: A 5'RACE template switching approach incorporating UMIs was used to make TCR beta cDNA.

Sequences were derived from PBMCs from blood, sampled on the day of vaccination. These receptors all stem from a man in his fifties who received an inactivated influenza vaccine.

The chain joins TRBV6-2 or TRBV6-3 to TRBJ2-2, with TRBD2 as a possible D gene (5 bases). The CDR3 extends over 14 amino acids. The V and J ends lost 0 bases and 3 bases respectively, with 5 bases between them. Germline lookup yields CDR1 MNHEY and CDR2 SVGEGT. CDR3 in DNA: TGTGCCAGCAGTTACTCGGGAGACACCGGGGAGCTGTTTTTT. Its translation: CASSYSGDTGELFF.

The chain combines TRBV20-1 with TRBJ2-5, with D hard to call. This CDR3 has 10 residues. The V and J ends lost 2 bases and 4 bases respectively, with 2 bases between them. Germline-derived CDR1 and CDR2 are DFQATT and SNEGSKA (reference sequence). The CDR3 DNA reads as TGCAGTGCTAGATCAGAGACCCAGTACTTC. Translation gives CSARSETQYF.

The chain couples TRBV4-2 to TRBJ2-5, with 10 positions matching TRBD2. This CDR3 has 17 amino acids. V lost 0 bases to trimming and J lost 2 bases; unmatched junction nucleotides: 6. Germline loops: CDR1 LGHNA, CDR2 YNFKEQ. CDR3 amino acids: CASSQEAGLAEQETQYF. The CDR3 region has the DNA TGTGCCAGCAGCCAAGAGGCAGGACTAGCGGAGCAAGAGACCCAGTACTTC.

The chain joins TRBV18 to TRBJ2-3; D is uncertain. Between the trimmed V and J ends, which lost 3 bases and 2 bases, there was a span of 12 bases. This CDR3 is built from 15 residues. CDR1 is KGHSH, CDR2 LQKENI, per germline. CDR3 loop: CASSPNLRSTDTQYF. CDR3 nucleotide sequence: TGTGCCAGCTCACCTAATCTTCGGTCCACAGATACGCAGTATTTT.

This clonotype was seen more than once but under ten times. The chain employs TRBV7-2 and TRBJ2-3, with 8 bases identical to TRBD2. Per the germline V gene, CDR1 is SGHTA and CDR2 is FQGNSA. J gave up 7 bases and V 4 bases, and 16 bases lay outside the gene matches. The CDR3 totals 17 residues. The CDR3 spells CASSSAGSGGLVNTQYF. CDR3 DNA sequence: TGTGCCAGCAGCTCCGCGGGGAGCGGGGGCCTAGTAAATACGCAGTATTTT.